This T cell receptor beta chain was documented in a study of blood T cell repertoires in COVID-19 (TCRdb year 2020). At the level of the whole study: Collaborator samples came from the United States, Italy and Spain and covered acute and convalescent phases of COVID-19. The prospective study material was composed of cDNA or gDNA derived from T cells, B-cell-depleted T cells, or PBMCs. Subjects who had been exposed to COVID-19, were actively infected with it, or had recovered from it provided the deeply sampled blood TCRbeta repertoires that made up the dataset. A freely available public database, intended as a resource for researchers studying the immune response to SARS-CoV-2, is where the repertoires were released. The samples were drawn from the first 160 participants of the ongoing ImmuneRACE study and from 1,254 subjects provided by 6 global collaborators. The sample metadata nearly always contained a de-identified subject ID, COVID-19 status, age in years and sex. Where available, HLA class I and class II types were obtained from metadata supplied by the sample provider rather than from assay-based typing. Broader findings and caveats from the paper: Clinical and demographic metadata were provided uncurated, with the amount varying by source and participant.

The immunoSEQ Assay, a bias-controlled multiplex PCR, was used to amplify TCRbeta CDR3 regions from genomic DNA. Per the authors' processing: The number of nucleated cells in each sample was estimated by amplification of reference gene primers within the assay. To quantify the absolute abundance of each unique TCRbeta CDR3 rearrangement, sequence reads were collapsed and filtered. For each sample, productive Simpson clonality was calculated as the square root of Simpson's diversity index across productive rearrangements. The immuneACCESS repertoire file appears here via TCRdb, limited to in-frame rearrangements. These files lack a portion of the clones; in checked studies, under half of the deficit traces to unresolved V genes, and the cause of the others is not known. Clonal size and the V and J genes are those of that table, whereas D and trimming came from the DNA. For this sample there are under 250,000 clones; about 86% appear just once. The ten top clones hold about 8.1% of the sample.

Whole blood was collected in K2EDTA tubes by collaborating institutions according to the institutions' own protocols. For TCRbeta analysis, collaborator samples were shipped as frozen whole blood, as isolated PBMCs, or as DNA extracted from either sample type. With respect to this clone: What antigen it recognizes has not been identified. Per-base qualities were not stored, and no clone one base away is much larger.

The germline V gene sets CDR1 to SGHTS and CDR2 to YDEGEE. The V end loses 4 bases and the J end loses 4 bases, and a stretch of 9 bases separates them. The CDR3 runs 12 amino acids, cysteine and phenylalanine included. CDR3 DNA is the only sequence kept; it has 36 bases, read in frame from the first base. Sequenced: peripheral blood. This clonotype was obtained from a man older than 75 with acute or convalescent COVID-19. This chain is built from TRBV5-8 and TRBJ2-7, and perhaps TRBD1 as D gene, on 5 matching bases. In nucleotide form, the sequence is TGTGCCAGCAGCCCAGGGCTTTACGAGCAGTACTTC. The resulting protein is CASSPGLYEQYF.